The source of this T cell receptor beta chain is a study of shared clonotypes between healthy human individuals. Only in-frame clones appear in the TCRdb table, and some are missing; sequencing was by immunoSEQ multiplex PCR. This sample has about 2 million clones, with about 95% found just once. V lost 4 bases to trimming and J lost 2 bases, with 9 bases between them. CDR1 MDHEN and CDR2 SYDVKM come from the germline V gene. CDR3 size: 15 residues. Cells designated naive CD8 were CD45RO-negative and were positively selected for CCR7, with terminally differentiated effector memory CD45RA+ cells excluded. Recent vaccinations or acute infections were absent in the healthy HIV-negative adult donors.

The receptor's source is a young man in good health. V and J are TRBV28 and TRBJ1-6; tentative D call: TRBD1 (6 bases). Sequenced material: naive CD8+ T cells sorted from blood. CDR3 bases: TGTGCCAGCAGTTACAGGGACACCTATAATTCACCCCTCCACTTT. Translated, it gives CASSYRDTYNSPLHF.